The present TCR beta chain was sequenced within a study of CD8+ T cells in alopecia areata. Findings and limits, study-wide: Tofacitinib significantly lowered scalp clonality and expanded CD8+ clones among the top 100.

The CDR3 has 13 residues. The germline V gene encodes CDR1 ENHRY and CDR2 SYGVKD. The germline V and J ends were trimmed by 6 bases and 3 bases, with 9 bases remaining between them. The sample's treatment: oral pan-JAK inhibitor, 5-10 mg twice daily. Sequencing templates came from extracted RNA that was reverse transcribed into cDNA. Data came from immunoSEQ multiplex PCR; TCRdb stores just in-frame clones and leaves some out. The sample has 110,000 or so clones; roughly 50% are singletons. As for this clone: The antigen is not known.

This chain joins TRBV10-3 and TRBJ2-4; TRBD2 might be the D (5 bases). Sequencing used CD8+ T cells sorted from blood, obtained at week 4, from a patient treated with tofacitinib. The clonotype originates from a human donor with alopecia areata. The CDR3 region has the DNA TGTGCCATCAGGAGGGCTCTCAAAAACATTCAGTACTTC. Encoded protein: CAIRRALKNIQYF.